This is a list of T cell receptor beta chains from one sample in a study of control samples from healthy donors and cancer patients. Assay: immunoSEQ multiplex PCR; the TCRdb copy retains only in-frame clones and omits some. The table lists some 140,000 clones, just under 95% of them singletons, with 11% in the top ten. The sequencing sample was made of blood. These receptors came from a man under 40 in good health. Each CDR3 is given with its conserved first and last residue. The order of the fields is V gene, CDR3 length, D gene, J gene, CDR3 protein, CDR3 DNA. A D gene is named only where the DNA matches it firmly.

TRBV6-2/TRBV6-3	17	NA	TRBJ2-7	CASSYSGEFSVPYEQYF	TGTGCCAGCAGTTACTCGGGGGAGTTTTCGGTCCCCTACGAGCAGTACTTC
TRBV6-2/TRBV6-3	14	NA	TRBJ1-1	CASSYSIRASEAFF	TGTGCCAGCAGTTATAGTATCAGGGCGTCTGAAGCTTTCTTT
TRBV3-1/TRBV3-2	21	TRBD2	TRBJ2-1	CASSIHPGLAGGGSGYNEQFF	TGTGCCAGCAGCATTCACCCGGGACTAGCGGGAGGGGGTTCGGGGTACAATGAGCAGTTCTTC
TRBV20-1	10	NA	TRBJ2-3	CSASLRTQYF	TGCAGTGCTAGTCTTCGTACGCAGTATTTT
TRBV19	13	NA	TRBJ1-1	CASSWVGNTEAFF	TGTGCCAGTAGTTGGGTGGGGAACACTGAAGCTTTCTTT
TRBV7-6	15	TRBD1	TRBJ2-7	CASSARQGSSYEQYF	TGTGCCAGCAGCGCCCGACAGGGGAGCTCCTACGAGCAGTACTTC
TRBV29-1	15	NA	TRBJ1-4	CSHTPNTRTAEKLFF	TGCAGCCATACCCCGAACACACGCACCGCTGAAAAACTGTTTTTT
TRBV30	17	NA	TRBJ2-7	CAWSGKLVFGGTYEQYF	TGTGCCTGGAGTGGTAAGCTTGTTTTTGGAGGGACCTACGAGCAGTACTTC
TRBV11-3	16	TRBD2	TRBJ2-7	CASSMRSSGAKVEQYF	TGTGCCAGCAGCATGCGCTCTAGCGGGGCGAAAGTCGAGCAGTACTTC
TRBV4-2	18	TRBD1	TRBJ2-6	CASSQEPDRVPGANVLTF	TGTGCCAGCAGCCAAGAACCCGACAGGGTGCCTGGGGCCAACGTCCTGACTTTC
TRBV27	16	NA	TRBJ1-5	CASSLLAQGGNQPQHF	TGTGCCAGCAGTTTATTGGCGCAGGGTGGGAATCAGCCCCAGCATTTT
TRBV19	16	TRBD1	TRBJ1-3	CASSPGQPVSGNTIYF	TGTGCCAGTAGTCCGGGACAGCCAGTCTCTGGAAACACCATATATTTT